The 4 T cell receptor beta chains below were found in one sample sequenced in a study of OX40 agonist ivuxolimab in advanced cancers. Some clones are missing from TCRdb's copy, which holds only in-frame ones; the method was immunoSEQ multiplex PCR. The sample includes about 79,000 clones, 90% of them seen just once. The sequences come from CD4+ or CD8+ T cells sorted from blood, collected in a trial of the OX40 agonist ivuxolimab. Receptors were obtained from an adult with an advanced solid tumor such as melanoma, head and neck, liver or kidney cancer.

The CDR3: CASSKTSGASLSSYNEQFF. Here the CDR3 DNA reads TGTGCCAGCTCAAAAACTAGCGGGGCTTCTTTGAGCTCCTACAATGAGCAGTTCTTC. This chain links TRBV18 with TRBJ2-1; 10 bases are shared with TRBD2. Germline V gives CDR1 KGHSH, CDR2 LQKENI. This CDR3 has 19 amino acids. J was trimmed by 0 bases and V by 5 bases; bases with no gene match: 13.

The chain links TRBV4-1 to TRBJ1-2; D unclear. Germline V gives CDR1 MGHRA, CDR2 YSYEKL. The V end lost 3 bases, the J end lost 1 base, and 6 bases lay between the germline ends. CDR3 size: 13 residues. CDR3 loop: CASSHSDNYGYTF. In DNA, the CDR3 is TGCGCCAGCAGCCATTCAGATAACTATGGCTACACCTTC.

The count of this clone is one. The chain carries TRBV11-3 and TRBJ2-1; possibly TRBD2 for D (6 bases). Germline CDR1 SGHNT, CDR2 YENEEA. There are 16 residues in the CDR3. Trimming stripped 1 base from V and 6 bases from J, with 16 bases between. CDR3 amino acids: CASSLVVGGVSNEQFF. The DNA of the CDR3 is TGTGCCAGCAGCTTAGTAGTTGGCGGGGTTAGCAATGAGCAGTTCTTC.

The chain has TRBV28 and TRBJ2-7, with 10 bases aligning to TRBD1. Germline CDR1 reads MDHEN; CDR2 reads SYDVKM. The junction had 4 bases not matched to a gene; V was cut back by 4 bases and J by 1 base. The CDR3 is 15 residues long. The CDR3 reads CASSSGQGGSYEQYV. For the CDR3, the DNA is TGTGCCAGCAGTTCCGGACAGGGGGGATCCTACGAGCAGTACGTC.